These T cell receptor beta chains were read from a single sample in a study of neurological immune-mediated disorders. TCRdb recomputed calls from the 5' RACE reads with MiXCR, one row per CDR3 protein. The repertoire holds roughly 70,000 distinct CDR3 sequences, with less than 5.5% as singletons. Sequencing was carried out using PBMCs. The origin of the receptors is a woman aged 30 to 39 with multiple sclerosis. Both conserved end residues are part of each CDR3. D genes are given only for firm matches. For some rows the clone size is stated as once, few or many, or as a class when expanded; others skip it.

V	size	D	J	length	DNA	CDR3
TRBV5-1	-	-	TRBJ2-1	14	TGCGCCAGCAGCTTGGCCCACCCGGGGAATGAGCAGTTCTTC	CASSLAHPGNEQFF
TRBV7-9	many	TRBD1	TRBJ1-3	18	TGTGCCAGCTATAACCGGGACAGGGGTAAAAACACTGGAAACACCATATATTTT	CASYNRDRGKNTGNTIYF
TRBV10-2	many	-	TRBJ1-5	14	TGCGCCAGCAGTGAGTTGGGCGGGAGTCAGCCCCAGCATTTT	CASSELGGSQPQHF
TRBV3-1	-	-	TRBJ2-3	16	TGTGCCAGCAGCCAAGGCCGGCGCGTTAACACAGATACGCAGTATTTT	CASSQGRRVNTDTQYF
TRBV5-1	many	-	TRBJ2-5	14	TGCGCCAGCAGCTTGTCATCAGGCGGGGAGACCCAGTACTTC	CASSLSSGGETQYF
TRBV5-1	many	TRBD1	TRBJ1-1	15	TGCGCCAGCAGCTTGACGGGACAGGGGGACACTGAAGCTTTCTTT	CASSLTGQGDTEAFF
TRBV6-2/TRBV6-3	few	-	TRBJ1-4	13	TGTGCCAGCAGTTACAGATTAACCGAAAAACTGTTTTTT	CASSYRLTEKLFF
TRBV3-1	many	-	TRBJ2-3	13	TGTGCCAGCAGCCAAGATGGGGTGGATACGCAGTATTTT	CASSQDGVDTQYF
TRBV2	-	-	TRBJ2-3	14	TGTGCCAGCAACGAGATGGGGCTTACAGATACGCAGTATTTT	CASNEMGLTDTQYF
TRBV5-6	many	TRBD1	TRBJ2-5	17	TGTGCCAGCAGCTTGGACCTCCCCGGACAGGCGAAAGAGACCCAGTACTTC	CASSLDLPGQAKETQYF
TRBV6-4	few	-	TRBJ1-5	19	TGTGCCAGCAGTGACTCACGGGCCGGGCCGACTTTCGGTAATCAGCCCCAGCATTTT	CASSDSRAGPTFGNQPQHF
TRBV5-1	many	TRBD1	TRBJ2-5	17	TGCGCCAGCAGCGTAACCGGGACAGGCCTCTACCAAGAGACCCAGTACTTC	CASSVTGTGLYQETQYF
TRBV29-1	many	-	TRBJ2-5	13	TGCAGCGTTGAGGGTTCAGTACAAGAGACCCAGTACTTC	CSVEGSVQETQYF
TRBV5-6	many	-	TRBJ2-7	14	TGTGCCAGCAGCTTGGGGGGGCTGGTCTACGAGCAGTACTTC	CASSLGGLVYEQYF
TRBV20-1	many	-	TRBJ1-5	14	TGCAGTGCTCCCTACGAAGGGGTCAATCAGCCCCAGCATTTT	CSAPYEGVNQPQHF
TRBV20-1	many	TRBD2	TRBJ2-5	15	TGCAGTGCTAGAGTCGCTAGCGGGGGTTTAGAGACCCAGTACTTC	CSARVASGGLETQYF
TRBV10-1	many	TRBD1	TRBJ2-7	15	TGCGCCAGCAGTGAGGGGACAGGGAGAGACTACGAGCAGTACTTC	CASSEGTGRDYEQYF
TRBV14	many	-	TRBJ2-1	16	TGTGCCAGCAGCCAAGACCAGATAGGGTTCTACAATGAGCAGTTCTTC	CASSQDQIGFYNEQFF
TRBV10-3	few	-	TRBJ2-3	14	TGTGCCATCAGCCCTGAGCGGCGCACAGATACGCAGTATTTT	CAISPERRTDTQYF
TRBV3-1	-	-	TRBJ2-7	14	TGTGCCAGCAGCCTGGACAGTTTTTCCTACGAGCAGTACTTC	CASSLDSFSYEQYF
TRBV29-1	many	-	TRBJ1-5	12	TGCAGCGTTGGGGCCAGCAATCAGCCCCAGCATTTT	CSVGASNQPQHF
TRBV5-1	many	TRBD1	TRBJ1-2	16	TGCGCCAGCAGCTTGGCCGGGGACAGGGTTAACTATGGCTACACCTTC	CASSLAGDRVNYGYTF
TRBV20-1	many	-	TRBJ1-4	18	TGCAGTGCTAGGCCAACTTTATATTGGGGACGGGGGGATGAAAAACTGTTTTTT	CSARPTLYWGRGDEKLFF
TRBV2	few	-	TRBJ1-1	16	TGTGCCACCCCCATGAGGGGGTACTCGGTGGGCACTGAAGCTTTCTTT	CATPMRGYSVGTEAFF